Sequencing of this T cell receptor beta chain was carried out in a study of brain metastases from non-small cell lung cancer. Study results and caveats: TCR repertoires overlapped largely between brain metastases and matched primaries.

Germline lookup yields CDR1 LGHNA and CDR2 YSLEER. The CDR3 covers 16 residues. V gave up 3 bases and J gave up 1 base, with 15 bases separating them. This clone was observed a few times. Its antigen is not identified. Sequencing was performed with immunoSEQ multiplex PCR; in TCRdb, only in-frame clones are kept and a portion is missing. Of about 4,900 clones listed, roughly 80% are singletons. Specimen: primary lung tumor tissue. The V and J genes are TRBV4-3 and TRBJ1-1, with TRBD1 as a possible D gene (5 bases). This TCR came from a donor at least 40 years old with non-small cell lung cancer. The CDR3: CASSQDGRRGNTEAFF. DNA of the CDR3: TGCGCCAGCAGCCAGGATGGACGGAGGGGGAACACTGAAGCTTTCTTT.